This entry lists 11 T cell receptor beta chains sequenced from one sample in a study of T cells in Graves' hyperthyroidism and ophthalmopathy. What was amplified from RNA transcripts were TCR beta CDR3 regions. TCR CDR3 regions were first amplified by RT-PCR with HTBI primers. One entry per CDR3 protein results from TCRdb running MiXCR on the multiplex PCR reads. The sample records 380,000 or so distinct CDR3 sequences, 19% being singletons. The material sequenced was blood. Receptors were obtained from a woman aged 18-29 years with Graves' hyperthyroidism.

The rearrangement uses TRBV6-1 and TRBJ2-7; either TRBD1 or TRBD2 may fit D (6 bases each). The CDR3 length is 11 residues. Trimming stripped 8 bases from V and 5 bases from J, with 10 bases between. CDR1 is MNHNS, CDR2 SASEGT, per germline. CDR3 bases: TGTGCCAGCCCGGGGGCGAACGAGCAGTACTTC. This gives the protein CASPGANEQYF.

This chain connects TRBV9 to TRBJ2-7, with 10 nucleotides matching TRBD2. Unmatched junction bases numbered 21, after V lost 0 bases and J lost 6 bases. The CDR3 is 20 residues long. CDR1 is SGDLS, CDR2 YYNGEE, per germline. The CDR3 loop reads CASSVAGSGTSEKVGPEQYF. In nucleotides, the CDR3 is TGTGCCAGCAGCGTAGCCGGATCCGGGACTAGCGAAAAAGTGGGGCCCGAGCAGTACTTC.

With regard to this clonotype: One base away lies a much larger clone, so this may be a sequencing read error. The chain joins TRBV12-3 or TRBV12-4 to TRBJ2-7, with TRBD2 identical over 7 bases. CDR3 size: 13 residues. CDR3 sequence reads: CASSFVGDYEQCF. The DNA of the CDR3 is TGTGCCAGCAGTTTCGTCGGGGACTACGAGCAGTGCTTC.

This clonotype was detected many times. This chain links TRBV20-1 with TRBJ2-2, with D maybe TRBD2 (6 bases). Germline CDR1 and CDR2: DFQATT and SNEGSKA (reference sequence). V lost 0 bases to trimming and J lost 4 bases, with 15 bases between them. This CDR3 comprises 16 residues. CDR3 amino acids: CSARDWRALVTGELFF. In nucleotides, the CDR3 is TGCAGTGCTAGAGATTGGAGGGCCTTGGTCACCGGGGAGCTGTTTTTT.

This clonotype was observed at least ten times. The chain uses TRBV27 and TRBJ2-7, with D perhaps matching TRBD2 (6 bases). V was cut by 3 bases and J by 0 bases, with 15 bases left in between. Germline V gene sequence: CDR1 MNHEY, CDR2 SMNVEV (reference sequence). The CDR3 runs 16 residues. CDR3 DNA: TGTGCCAGCAGTTTGGTGAGCGGGCGAGCCTCCTACGAGCAGTACTTC. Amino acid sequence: CASSLVSGRASYEQYF.

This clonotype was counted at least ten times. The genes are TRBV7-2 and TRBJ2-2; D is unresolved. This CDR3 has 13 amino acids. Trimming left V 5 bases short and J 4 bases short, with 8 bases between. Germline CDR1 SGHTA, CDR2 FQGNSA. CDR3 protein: CASSRRGTGELFF. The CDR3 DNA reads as TGTGCCAGCAGCCGCAGAGGCACCGGGGAGCTGTTTTTT.

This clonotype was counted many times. CDR3 sequence: CASRYLRTSTGELFF. The CDR3 DNA is TGTGCCAGCAGATACCTAAGGACAAGCACCGGGGAGCTGTTTTTT. This chain joins TRBV6-5 and TRBJ2-2, with D perhaps matching TRBD1 (5 bases). Germline V gene lookup returns CDR1 MNHEY and CDR2 SVGAGI. V was pared by 6 bases and J by 4 bases, with 15 bases between. The CDR3 runs 15 residues.

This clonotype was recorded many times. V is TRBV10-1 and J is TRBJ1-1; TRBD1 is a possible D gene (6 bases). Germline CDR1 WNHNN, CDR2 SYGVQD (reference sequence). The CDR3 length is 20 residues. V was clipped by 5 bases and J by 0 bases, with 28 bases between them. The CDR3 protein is CASSPYPGTGGEDVNTEAFF. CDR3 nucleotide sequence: TGCGCCAGCAGTCCGTACCCCGGCACCGGGGGCGAAGATGTGAACACTGAAGCTTTCTTT.

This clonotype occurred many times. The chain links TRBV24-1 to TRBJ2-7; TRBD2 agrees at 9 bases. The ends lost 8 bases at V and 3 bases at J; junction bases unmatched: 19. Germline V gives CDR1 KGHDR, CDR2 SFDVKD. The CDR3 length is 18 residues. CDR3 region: CATTRSDVAGESFYEQYF. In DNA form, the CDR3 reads TGTGCCACCACCCGAAGTGATGTAGCGGGGGAAAGTTTCTACGAGCAGTACTTC.

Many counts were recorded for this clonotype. CDR3: CASSLTGQAPYGYTF. CDR3 nucleotides: TGTGCCAGCAGCTTGACCGGGCAGGCGCCCTATGGCTACACCTTC. The chain has TRBV7-9 and TRBJ1-2; D gene unclear. Germline V gene sequence: CDR1 SEHNR, CDR2 FQNEAQ (reference sequence). This CDR3 spans 15 amino acids. Deletions cut 3 bases from V and 4 bases from J, with 15 bases between.

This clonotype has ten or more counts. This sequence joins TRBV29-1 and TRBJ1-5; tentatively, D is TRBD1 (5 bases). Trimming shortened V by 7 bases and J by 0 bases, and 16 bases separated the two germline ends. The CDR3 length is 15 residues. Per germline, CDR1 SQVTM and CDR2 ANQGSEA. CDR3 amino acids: CSASAGDYSNQPQHF. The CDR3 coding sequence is TGCAGCGCCTCGGCGGGGGATTATAGCAATCAGCCCCAGCATTTT.